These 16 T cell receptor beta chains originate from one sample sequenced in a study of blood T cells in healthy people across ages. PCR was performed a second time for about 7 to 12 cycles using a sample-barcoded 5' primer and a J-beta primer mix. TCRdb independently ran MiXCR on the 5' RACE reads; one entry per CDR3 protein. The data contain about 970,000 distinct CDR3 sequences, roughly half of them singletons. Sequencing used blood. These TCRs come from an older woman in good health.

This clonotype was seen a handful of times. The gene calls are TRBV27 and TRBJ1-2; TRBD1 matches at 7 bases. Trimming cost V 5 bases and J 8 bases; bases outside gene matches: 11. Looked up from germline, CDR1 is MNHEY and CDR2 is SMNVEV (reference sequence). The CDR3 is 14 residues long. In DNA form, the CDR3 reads TGTGCCAGCAGTATGACAGGGAGGCTAAGCGGCTACACCTTC. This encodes CASSMTGRLSGYTF.

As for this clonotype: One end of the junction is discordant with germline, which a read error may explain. The CDR3 DNA reads as TGTGCCAGCAGCTTATTGCAGGGATTAGCCAAAGACATTCAGTACTTC. This translates into CASSLLQGLAKDIQYF. The chain combines TRBV7-9 with TRBJ2-4, with a possible D match to TRBD1 (5 bases). Germline V gene sequence: CDR1 SEHNR, CDR2 FQNEAQ (reference sequence). The CDR3 has 16 residues.

The CDR3 loop reads CASSEVRSETQYF. Here the CDR3 DNA reads TGTGCCAGCAGTGAAGTCCGGTCAGAGACCCAGTACTTC. V gene TRBV2 combines with J gene TRBJ2-5; D remains ambiguous. Germline CDR1 is SNHLY and CDR2 is FYNNEI. This CDR3 has 13 residues. Trimming stripped 1 base from V and 4 bases from J, with 7 bases between.

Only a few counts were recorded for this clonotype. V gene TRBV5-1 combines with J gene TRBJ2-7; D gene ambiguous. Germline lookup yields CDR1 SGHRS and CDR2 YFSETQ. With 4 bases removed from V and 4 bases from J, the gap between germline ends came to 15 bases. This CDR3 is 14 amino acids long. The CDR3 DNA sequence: TGCGCCAGCAGCGACGGCCCCGGGCAATACGAGCAGTACTTC. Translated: CASSDGPGQYEQYF. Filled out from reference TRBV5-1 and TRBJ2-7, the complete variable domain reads KAGVTQTPRYLIKTRGQQVTLSCSPISGHRSVSWYQQTPGQGLQFLFEYFSETQRNKGNFPGRFSGRQFSNSRSEMNVSTLELGDSALYLCASSDGPGQYEQYFGPGTRLTVT.

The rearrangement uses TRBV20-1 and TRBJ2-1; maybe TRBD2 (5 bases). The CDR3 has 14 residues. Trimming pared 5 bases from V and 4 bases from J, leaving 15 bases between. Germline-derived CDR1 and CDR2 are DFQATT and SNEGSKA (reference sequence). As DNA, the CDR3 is TGCAGTGCTTGGAGAGGACTTTCATACAATGAGCAGTTCTTC. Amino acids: CSAWRGLSYNEQFF.

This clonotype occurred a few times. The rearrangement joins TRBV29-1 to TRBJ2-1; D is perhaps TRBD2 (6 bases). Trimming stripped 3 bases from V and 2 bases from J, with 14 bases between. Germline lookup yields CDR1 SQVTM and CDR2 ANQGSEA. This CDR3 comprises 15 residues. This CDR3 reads CSVDHSGSPYNEQFF. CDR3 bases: TGCAGCGTTGACCATTCCGGGAGTCCCTACAATGAGCAGTTCTTC.

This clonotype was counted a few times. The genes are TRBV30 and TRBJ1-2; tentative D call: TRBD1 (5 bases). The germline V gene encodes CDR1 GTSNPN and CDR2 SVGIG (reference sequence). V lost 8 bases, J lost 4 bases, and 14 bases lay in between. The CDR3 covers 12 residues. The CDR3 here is CAGNQGSYGYTF. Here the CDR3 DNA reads TGTGCCGGGAACCAGGGTTCCTATGGCTACACCTTC. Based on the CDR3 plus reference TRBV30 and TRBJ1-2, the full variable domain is SQTIHQWPATLVQPVGSPLSLECTVEGTSNPNLYWYRQAAGRGLQLLFYSVGIGQISSEVPQNLSASRPQDRQFILSSKKLLLSDSGFYLCAGNQGSYGYTFGSGTRLTVV.

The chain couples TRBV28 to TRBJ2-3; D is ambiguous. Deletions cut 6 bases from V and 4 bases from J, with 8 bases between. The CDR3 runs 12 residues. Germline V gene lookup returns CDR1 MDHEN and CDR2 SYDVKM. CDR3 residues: CASRAPADTQYF. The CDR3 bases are TGTGCCAGCAGAGCTCCAGCAGATACGCAGTATTTT. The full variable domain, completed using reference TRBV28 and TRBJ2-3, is DVKVTQSSRYLVKRTGEKVFLECVQDMDHENMFWYRQDPGLGLRLIYFSYDVKMKEKGDIPEGYSVSREKKERFSLILESASTNQTSMYLCASRAPADTQYFGPGTRLTVL.

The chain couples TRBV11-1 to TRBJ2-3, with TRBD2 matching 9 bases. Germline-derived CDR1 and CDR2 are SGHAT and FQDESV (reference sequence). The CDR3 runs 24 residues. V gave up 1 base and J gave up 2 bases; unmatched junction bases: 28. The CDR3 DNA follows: TGTGCCAGCAGCTTAGTGGGGGCTAGCGGGACCGACGATGCCACGACGTCATTCACAGATACGCAGTATTTT. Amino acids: CASSLVGASGTDDATTSFTDTQYF.

The CDR3 nucleotides are TGTGCCAGCAGCGAGGGACAGGTTTACAATGAGCAGTTCTTC. Translating it yields CASSEGQVYNEQFF. The chain combines TRBV11-1 with TRBJ2-1; 8 bases match TRBD1. This CDR3 has 14 residues. Germline V gene sequence: CDR1 SGHAT, CDR2 FQDESV (reference sequence). Unmatched junction bases numbered 4, after V lost 5 bases and J lost 4 bases. The whole variable domain, filled in from reference TRBV11-1 and TRBJ2-1, reads EAEVAQSPRYKITEKSQAVAFWCDPISGHATLYWYRQILGQGPELLVQFQDESVVDDSQLPKDRFSAERLKGVDSTLKIQPAELGDSAMYLCASSEGQVYNEQFFGPGTRLTVL.

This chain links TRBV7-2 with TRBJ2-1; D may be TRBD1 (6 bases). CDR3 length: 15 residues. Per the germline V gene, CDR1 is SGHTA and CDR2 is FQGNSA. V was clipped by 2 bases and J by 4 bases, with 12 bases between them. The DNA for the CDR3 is TGTGCCAGCAGCTTACCCGACAGGAGATACAATGAGCAGTTCTTC. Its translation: CASSLPDRRYNEQFF.

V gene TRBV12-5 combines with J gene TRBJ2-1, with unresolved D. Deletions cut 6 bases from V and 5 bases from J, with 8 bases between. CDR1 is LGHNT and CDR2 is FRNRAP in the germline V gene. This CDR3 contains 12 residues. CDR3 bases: TGTGCTAGTGGGCCAAGGGACAATGAGCAGTTCTTC. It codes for CASGPRDNEQFF.

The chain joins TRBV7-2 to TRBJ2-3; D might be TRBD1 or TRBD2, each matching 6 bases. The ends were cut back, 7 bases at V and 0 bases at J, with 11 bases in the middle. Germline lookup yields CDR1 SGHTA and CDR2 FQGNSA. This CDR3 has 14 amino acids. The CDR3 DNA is TGTGCCAGCAAAGGGGGGAGGAGCACAGATACGCAGTATTTT. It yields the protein CASKGGRSTDTQYF.

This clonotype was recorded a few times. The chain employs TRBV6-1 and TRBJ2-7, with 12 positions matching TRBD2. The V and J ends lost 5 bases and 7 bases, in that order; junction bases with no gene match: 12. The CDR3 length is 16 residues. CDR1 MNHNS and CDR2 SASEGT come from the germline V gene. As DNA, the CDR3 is TGTGCCAGCAGTCCTATCGGACTAGCGGGATTTCGGGAGCAGTACTTC. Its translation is CASSPIGLAGFREQYF.

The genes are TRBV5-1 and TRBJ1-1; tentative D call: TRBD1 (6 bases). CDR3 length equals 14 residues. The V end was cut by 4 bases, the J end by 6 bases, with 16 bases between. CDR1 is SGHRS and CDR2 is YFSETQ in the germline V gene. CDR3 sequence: CASSVGAGDSEAFF. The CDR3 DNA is TGCGCCAGCAGCGTAGGCGCAGGGGATTCTGAAGCTTTCTTT. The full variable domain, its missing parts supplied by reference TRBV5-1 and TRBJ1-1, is KAGVTQTPRYLIKTRGQQVTLSCSPISGHRSVSWYQQTPGQGLQFLFEYFSETQRNKGNFPGRFSGRQFSNSRSEMNVSTLELGDSALYLCASSVGAGDSEAFFGQGTRLTVV.

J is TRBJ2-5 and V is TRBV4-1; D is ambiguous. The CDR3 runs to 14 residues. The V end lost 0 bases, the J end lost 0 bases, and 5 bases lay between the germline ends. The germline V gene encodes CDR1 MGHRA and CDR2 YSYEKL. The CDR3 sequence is CASSQDTNQETQYF. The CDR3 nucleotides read TGCGCCAGCAGCCAAGATACTAACCAAGAGACCCAGTACTTC.